The clone carrying this T cell receptor (beta chain) was counted a few times. In the study's own analysis: The assay estimated nucleated cells by amplifying reference gene primers. Method: immunoSEQ multiplex PCR; TCRdb's copy keeps in-frame clones and lacks some. The V and J calls and clone size are taken from that table; D and trimming were inferred from the DNA. The repertoire holds 150,000 to 200,000 clones, with around 91% as singletons. These data belong to a study of blood T cell repertoires in COVID-19. Whole-study context: Samples came from the United States, Italy and Spain, spanning acute and convalescent COVID-19. PBMCs, B-cell-depleted T cells, or T cells provided the cDNA or gDNA that made up the material.

The CDR3 extends over 13 amino acids. From germline, CDR1 is SGHTA and CDR2 FQGNSA. V gave up 5 bases and J gave up 4 bases, with 10 bases separating them. Specimen: peripheral blood. The sequence came from a man aged 50 to 60 with acute or convalescent COVID-19. The rearrangement uses TRBV7-2 and TRBJ2-3; the D is unclear. CDR3 nucleotides: TGTGCCAGCAGCCCACAGATCTCAGATACGCAGTATTTT. Protein product: CASSPQISDTQYF. Complete variable domain (other parts from reference TRBV7-2 and TRBJ2-3): GAGVSQSPSNKVTEKGKDVELRCDPISGHTALYWYRQSLGQGLEFLIYFQGNSAPDKSGLPSDRFSAERTGGSVSTLTIQRTQQEDSAVYLCASSPQISDTQYFGPGTRLTVL.